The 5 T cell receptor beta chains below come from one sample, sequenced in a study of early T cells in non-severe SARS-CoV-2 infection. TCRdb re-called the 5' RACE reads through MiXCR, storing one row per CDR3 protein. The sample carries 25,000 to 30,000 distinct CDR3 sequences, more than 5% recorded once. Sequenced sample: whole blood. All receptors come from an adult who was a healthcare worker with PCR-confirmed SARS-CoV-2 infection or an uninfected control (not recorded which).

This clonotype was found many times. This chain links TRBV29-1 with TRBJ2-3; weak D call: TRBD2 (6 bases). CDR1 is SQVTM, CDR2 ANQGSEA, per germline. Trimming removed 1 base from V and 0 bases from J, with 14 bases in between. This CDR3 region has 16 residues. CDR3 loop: CSVEAGDPSSTDTQYF. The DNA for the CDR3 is TGCAGCGTTGAAGCGGGGGACCCTTCTAGCACAGATACGCAGTATTTT.

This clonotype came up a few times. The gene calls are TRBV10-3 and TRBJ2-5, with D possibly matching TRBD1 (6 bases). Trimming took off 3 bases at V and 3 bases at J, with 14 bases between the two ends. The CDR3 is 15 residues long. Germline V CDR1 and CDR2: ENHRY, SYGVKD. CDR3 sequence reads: CAISDRQGSEETQYF. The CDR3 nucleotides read TGTGCCATCAGTGACCGTCAGGGGAGTGAAGAGACCCAGTACTTC.

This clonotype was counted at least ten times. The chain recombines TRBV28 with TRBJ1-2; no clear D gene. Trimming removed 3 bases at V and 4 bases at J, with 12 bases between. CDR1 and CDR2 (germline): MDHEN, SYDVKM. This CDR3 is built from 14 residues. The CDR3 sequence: CASSLGGEPYGYTF. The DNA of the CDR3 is TGTGCCAGCAGTTTGGGCGGGGAGCCCTATGGCTACACCTTC.

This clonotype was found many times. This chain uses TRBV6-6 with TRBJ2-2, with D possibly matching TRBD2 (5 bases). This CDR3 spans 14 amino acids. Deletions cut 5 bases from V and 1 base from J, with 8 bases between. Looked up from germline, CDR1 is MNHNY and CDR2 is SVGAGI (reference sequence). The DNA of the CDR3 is TGTGCCAGCAGTACCCGGGGGAACACCGGGGAGCTGTTTTTT. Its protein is CASSTRGNTGELFF.

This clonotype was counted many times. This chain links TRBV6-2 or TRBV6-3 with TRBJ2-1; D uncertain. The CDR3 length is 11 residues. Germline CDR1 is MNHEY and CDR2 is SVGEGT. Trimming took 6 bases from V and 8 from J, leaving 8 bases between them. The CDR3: CASSLLDEQFF. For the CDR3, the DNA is TGTGCCAGCAGCCTCTTGGATGAGCAGTTCTTC.